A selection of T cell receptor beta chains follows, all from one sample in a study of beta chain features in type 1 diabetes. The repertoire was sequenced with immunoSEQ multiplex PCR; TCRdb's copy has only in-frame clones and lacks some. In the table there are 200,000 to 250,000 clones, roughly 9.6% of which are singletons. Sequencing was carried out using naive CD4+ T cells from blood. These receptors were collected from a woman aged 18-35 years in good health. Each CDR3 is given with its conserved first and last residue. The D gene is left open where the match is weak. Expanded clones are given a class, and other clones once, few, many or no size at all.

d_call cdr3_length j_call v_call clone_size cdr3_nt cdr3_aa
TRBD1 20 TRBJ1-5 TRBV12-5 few TGTGCTAGTGGTTTGGTACTTTCTGGGACAGGCACATGGTCGGGTCAGCCCCAGCATTTT CASGLVLSGTGTWSGQPQHF
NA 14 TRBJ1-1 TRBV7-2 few TGTGCCAGCAGCTTAGCGTTGCTACAGATTGAAGCTTTCTTT CASSLALLQIEAFF
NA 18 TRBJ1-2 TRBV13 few TGTGCCAGCAGCTTACGCTCGAGTGTATCTGCCCCTGACGGGGGCTACACCTTC CASSLRSSVSAPDGGYTF
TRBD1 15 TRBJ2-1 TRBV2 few TGTGCCAGCAGGGGCCGGGACAGGGGTTACAATGAGCAGTTCTTC CASRGRDRGYNEQFF
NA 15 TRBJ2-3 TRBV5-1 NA TGCGCCAGCAGCTTGTCGGGACACTTCACAGATACGCAGTATTTT CASSLSGHFTDTQYF
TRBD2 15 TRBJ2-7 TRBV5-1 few TGCGCCAGCAGCCTGACTAGCGGGACAAACTACGAGCAGTACTTC CASSLTSGTNYEQYF
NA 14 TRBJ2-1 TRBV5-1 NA TGCGCCAGCAGCTTGAATACCGGTCCGGATGAGCAGTTCTTC CASSLNTGPDEQFF
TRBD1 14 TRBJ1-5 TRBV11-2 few TGTGCCAGCAGCTTGGACAGGGGTAATCAGCCCCAGCATTTT CASSLDRGNQPQHF
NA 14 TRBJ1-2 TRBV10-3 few TGTGCCATCAGCACCGAGACGGGGAACTATGGCTACACCTTC CAISTETGNYGYTF
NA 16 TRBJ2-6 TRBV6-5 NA TGTGCCAGCAGTTCCTCGAGGGCAGCTGGGGCCAACGTCCTGACTTTC CASSSSRAAGANVLTF
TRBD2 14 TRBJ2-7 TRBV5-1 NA TGCGCCAGCAGCACTACTAGCGGGGTCTACGAGCAGTACTTC CASSTTSGVYEQYF
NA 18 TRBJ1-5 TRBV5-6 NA TGTGCCAGCAGCTTGGTAGCGGGCAGGCAGTTGAGCAATCAGCCCCAGCATTTT CASSLVAGRQLSNQPQHF
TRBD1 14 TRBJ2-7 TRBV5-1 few TGCGCCAGCAGCCCCCGGACAGGGGGCTTCGAGCAGTACTTC CASSPRTGGFEQYF
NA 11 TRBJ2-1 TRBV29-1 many TGCAGCGTTGGGGAGGTGAATGAGCAGTTCTTC CSVGEVNEQFF